The T cell receptor (beta chain) described here comes from a study of cytomegalovirus exposure and HLA in healthy donors. Overall study context: A later analysis reported the same platform for the roughly 120 validation repertoires and the 666 first-cohort repertoires. Findings of the study overall: Accounts indicate the classifier identified cytomegalovirus status with strong specificity and sensitivity.

The germline V gene has CDR1 KGHSH and CDR2 LQKENI. This CDR3 region has 17 residues. V was pared by 3 bases and J by 6 bases, with 22 bases between. The donors were part of the validation cohort, which consisted of over a hundred subjects and was separate from the first cohort of around 620 subjects. Points on this clone: Its antigen remains unidentified.

Clones were read by immunoSEQ multiplex PCR, and TCRdb kept only the in-frame ones, dropping some. The repertoire holds about 400,000 clones, with around 86% as singletons. The chain uses TRBV18 and TRBJ2-3; maybe TRBD1 (5 bases). The material sequenced was PBMCs. The sequence came from a woman aged 18-30 years in good health and CMV-seronegative. The CDR3 reads CASSPSSRRSSGDTQYF. CDR3 nucleotides: TGTGCCAGCTCACCCTCAAGTCGACGGTCTTCAGGGGATACGCAGTATTTT.